This TCR beta chain was sequenced in a study of T cell responses to AZD1222 COVID-19 vaccine. Study overall: Some second doses came at about 4 weeks and others at about 12 weeks; these were pooled.

V dropped 4 bases and J dropped 1 base, with 12 bases sitting between them. This CDR3 contains 15 residues. Per germline, CDR1 LGHNA and CDR2 YNFKEQ. The count of this clone is one. Its specificity is unknown. Only in-frame clones appear in the TCRdb table, and some are missing; sequencing was by immunoSEQ multiplex PCR. The repertoire holds some 150,000 clones, with 90% to 95% as singletons. General study findings and limits: Baseline seropositives among AZD1222 recipients totaled only five or six. Once two AZD1222 doses were given, Spike-specific TCR breadth and depth went up.

The source was peripheral blood, collected on day 0 of AZD1222 vaccination. The chain uses TRBV4-2 and TRBJ2-3; possibly TRBD2 for D (7 bases). This receptor was obtained from an adult in good health. The CDR3 region is CASSPEGGGTDTQYF. CDR3 DNA sequence: TGTGCCAGCAGCCCTGAGGGGGGGGGCACAGATACGCAGTATTTT.